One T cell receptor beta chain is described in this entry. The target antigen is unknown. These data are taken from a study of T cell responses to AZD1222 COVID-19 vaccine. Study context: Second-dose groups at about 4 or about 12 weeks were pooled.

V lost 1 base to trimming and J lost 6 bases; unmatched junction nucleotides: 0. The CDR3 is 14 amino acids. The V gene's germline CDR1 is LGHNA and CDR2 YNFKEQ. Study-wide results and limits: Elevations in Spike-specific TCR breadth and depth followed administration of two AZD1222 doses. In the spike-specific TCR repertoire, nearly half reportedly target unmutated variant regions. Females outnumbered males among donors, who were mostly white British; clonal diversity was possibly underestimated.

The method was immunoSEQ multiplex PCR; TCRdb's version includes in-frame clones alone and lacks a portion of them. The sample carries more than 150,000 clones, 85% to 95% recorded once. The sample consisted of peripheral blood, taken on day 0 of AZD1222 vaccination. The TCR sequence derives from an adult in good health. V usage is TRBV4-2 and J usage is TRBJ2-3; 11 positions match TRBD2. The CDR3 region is CASSQGTSGDTQYF. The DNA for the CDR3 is TGTGCCAGCAGCCAAGGGACTAGCGGGGATACGCAGTATTTT.